The 20 T cell receptor beta chains below all came from one sample that was sequenced in a study of read filtering for tumor transcriptome and immune sequencing (dated by TCRdb to 2018 to 2021). Instrument used: Illumina HiSeq 4000. TCR libraries were constructed from approximately 360 ng RNA using the Immunoverse kit, and molecular barcoded adaptors covering alpha/delta and beta/gamma chains were employed. Using fastp at Q25 and MiXCR, TCRdb reprocessed the public reads and kept productive beta chains. Identical CDR3 proteins give one entry, which carries the most common genes and DNA. Here the sample has 75,000 to 95,000 distinct CDR3 sequences; around a fifth occur a single time. About an eighth of the sample is held by the ten biggest clonotypes. The sequenced sample was a population of CD138-negative cells sorted from bone marrow. The cell subset or site label corresponds to: bone marrow mononuclear cells depleted of CD138+ plasma/myeloma cells by negative magnetic selection. The source is a donor at least 40 years old with multiple myeloma.

In its sample, this clonotype ranks as medium-sized (0.01 to 0.1%). This chain connects TRBV5-1 to TRBJ2-1; 7 bases are a match to TRBD2. CDR3 size: 15 residues. J gave up 9 bases and V 0 bases, and 9 bases lay outside the gene matches. Germline CDR1 and CDR2: SGHRS and YFSETQ. In nucleotides, the CDR3 is TGCGCCAGCAGCTTGGCCTTTCGGGGAGGGGCTGAGCAGTTCTTC. Translation gives CASSLAFRGGAEQFF.

In this sample, this clonotype turned up many times. The chain is built from TRBV29-1 and TRBJ2-2; D possibly corresponds to TRBD1 (7 bases). This CDR3 region has 17 residues. Trimming shortened V by 0 bases and J by 6 bases, and 20 bases separated the two germline ends. The V gene's germline CDR1 is SQVTM and CDR2 ANQGSEA. CDR3 region: CSVEDRGNRGRAGELFF. DNA for the CDR3: TGCAGCGTTGAAGATCGGGGGAACAGGGGACGAGCCGGGGAGCTGTTTTTT.

A word on this clonotype: Possible read error: a much larger clone is one base away. V usage is TRBV28 and J usage is TRBJ1-4; a weak D match, TRBD1 (5 bases). Germline-derived CDR1 and CDR2 are MDHEN and SYDVKM. There are 12 residues in the CDR3. V lost 6 bases and J 11 bases, leaving 13 bases between the germline ends. The CDR3 reads CASRVRGDKLFF. The DNA of the CDR3 is TGTGCCAGCAGGGTTAGAGGGGACAAACTGTTTTTT.

This clonotype showed up just a few times. The chain carries TRBV12-3 or TRBV12-4 and TRBJ1-1; D is unclear. Trimming cost V 7 bases and J 10 bases, with 28 bases left between them. The CDR3 sequence is 16 residues long. DNA of the CDR3: TGTGCCAGCACTCCGCGGGCACTCCTAGGCCCCGTCGGAGCTTTCTTT. Residues: CASTPRALLGPVGAFF.

V and J are TRBV5-1 and TRBJ2-1; 8 nucleotides agree with TRBD1. V gave up 2 bases and J gave up 16 bases; unmatched junction bases: 14. The germline V gene encodes CDR1 SGHRS and CDR2 YFSETQ. The CDR3 totals 14 residues. In DNA, the CDR3 is TGCGCCAGCAGCTTTCGACAGGGGCATAGTAGAGCATTCTTC. As protein: CASSFRQGHSRAFF.

This clonotype showed up just once. Given a much more abundant clone one base away, this may be a read error. The rearrangement uses TRBV7-3 and TRBJ2-2; 7 nucleotides align to TRBD1. Germline V gene data show CDR1 as SGHTA and CDR2 as FQGTGA. This CDR3 has 16 residues. CDR3 loop: CASSFLDRTRSGEPFF. In nucleotides, the CDR3 is TGTGCCAGCAGCTTTTTGGACAGGACTCGGTCCGGGGAGCCGTTTTTT.

In its sample, this clonotype was seen a few times. The chain is built from TRBV7-2 and TRBJ2-5, with no clear D. The germline CDR1 and CDR2 sequences are SGHTA and FQGNSA. Trimming left V 5 bases short and J 6 bases short, with 10 bases between. The CDR3 extends over 12 amino acids. CDR3 nucleotide sequence: TGTGCCAGCAGCCCCACGATAAAGACCCAGTACTTC. Translating gives CASSPTIKTQYF.

In this sample, this clonotype turned up many times. The rearrangement links TRBV28 to TRBJ1-2, with a tentative D call TRBD1 (6 bases). V was shortened by 7 bases and J by 6 bases, with 12 bases between the two germline ends. The germline CDR1 and CDR2 sequences are MDHEN and SYDVKM. The CDR3 extends over 12 amino acids. The CDR3 region is CASTGRTDGYTF. The DNA for the CDR3 is TGTGCCAGCACTGGACGGACAGATGGCTACACCTTC.

The sample holds a few counts of this clonotype. The chain has TRBV7-2 and TRBJ2-3, with D hard to call. Germline CDR1 SGHTA, CDR2 FQGNSA. The CDR3 runs 15 residues. V was clipped by 4 bases and J by 0 bases, with 11 bases between them. The CDR3 coding sequence is TGTGCCAGCAGCTCGTGGGGTCCTAGCACAGATACGCAGTATTTT. This gives the protein CASSSWGPSTDTQYF.

As for this clonotype: Given a much more abundant clone one base away, this may be a read error. This sequence joins TRBV7-8 and TRBJ2-3, with TRBD1 matching over 11 bases. TRBJ1-5 explains the end of the DNA better; the J call may be wrong. Per the germline V gene, CDR1 is SGHVS and CDR2 is FQNEAQ. The CDR3 is made up of 17 amino acids. This CDR3 reads CASAHPGQGASTDTQHF. CDR3 coding DNA: TGTGCCAGCGCACACCCCGGACAGGGGGCTAGCACAGATACGCAGCATTTT.

On this clonotype itself: The CDR3 does not close with the conserved phenylalanine or tryptophan, likely indicating a read error. The chain employs TRBV7-6 and TRBJ2-1, with 8 bases fitting TRBD2. The CDR3 extends over 16 amino acids. CDR1 is SGHVS, CDR2 FNYEAQ, per germline. Trimming cost V 1 base and J 6 bases; bases outside gene matches: 8. CDR3 sequence (DNA): TGTGCCAGCAGCTTAGATGGCAGCGGGGGAGTCAATGAGCAGTTCGTC. This sequence encodes CASSLDGSGGVNEQFV.

This clonotype has a count of ten or more. V gene TRBV19 combines with J gene TRBJ2-1; 7 bases agree with TRBD1. Germline trimming cut 6 bases from V and 8 bases from J; bases unmatched to any gene: 7. The CDR3 totals 13 residues. Germline values: CDR1 LNHDA, CDR2 SQIVND (reference sequence). The CDR3 loop reads CASSFTGVYEQFF. CDR3 nucleotides: TGTGCCAGTAGCTTTACAGGGGTTTATGAGCAGTTCTTC. The full variable domain, in which reference TRBV19 and TRBJ2-1 provide the parts outside the CDR3, is DGGITQSPKYLFRKEGQNVTLSCEQNLNHDAMYWYRQDPGQGLRLIYYSQIVNDFQKGDIAEGYSVSREKKESFPLTVTSAQKNPTAFYLCASSFTGVYEQFFGPGTRLTVL.

This clonotype was observed a few times. This rearrangement joins TRBV6-6 to TRBJ2-3; TRBD2 agrees at 9 bases. This CDR3 has 16 amino acids. V was pared by 6 bases and J by 2 bases, with 9 bases of the junction left unmatched. Germline V gene lookup returns CDR1 MNHNY and CDR2 SVGAGI (reference sequence). The CDR3 protein is CASRDSSGENTDTQYF. The CDR3 DNA reads TGTGCCAGCAGGGACTCTAGCGGGGAGAACACAGATACGCAGTATTTT.

There are a few counts of this clonotype. J is TRBJ1-5 and V is TRBV18, with TRBD1 identical over 8 bases. The CDR3 totals 15 residues. Losses at the gene ends were 6 bases for V and 5 bases for J; bases not matched to a gene: 9. Germline-derived CDR1 and CDR2 are KGHSH and LQKENI. The CDR3 nucleotides are TGTGCCAGCTCCCTGAGGACAGGGAACTATCAGCCCCAGCATTTT. Residues: CASSLRTGNYQPQHF.

At least ten counts were recorded for this clonotype. The chain recombines TRBV11-1 with TRBJ1-2; D is possibly TRBD1 (5 bases). Germline V gives CDR1 SGHAT, CDR2 FQDESV (reference sequence). CDR3 size: 14 residues. V gave up 3 bases and J gave up 4 bases, with 12 bases separating them. The CDR3 DNA reads as TGTGCCAGCAGCTTCCAGACAGAGGCCTATGGCTACACCTTC. Amino acids: CASSFQTEAYGYTF. Full variable domain (outside the CDR3, taken from reference TRBV11-1 and TRBJ1-2): EAEVAQSPRYKITEKSQAVAFWCDPISGHATLYWYRQILGQGPELLVQFQDESVVDDSQLPKDRFSAERLKGVDSTLKIQPAELGDSAMYLCASSFQTEAYGYTFGSGTRLTVV.

The CDR3 region is CAAQGQGLYEQYF. CDR3 nucleotides: TGTGCCGCACAGGGACAGGGCCTCTACGAGCAGTACTTC. J is TRBJ2-7 and V is TRBV7-9; 9 bases agree with TRBD1. Unmatched junction bases numbered 8, after V lost 11 bases and J lost 3 bases. Germline V gene lookup returns CDR1 SEHNR and CDR2 FQNEAQ (reference sequence). The CDR3 length is 13 residues.

Many counts were recorded for this clonotype. This chain links TRBV6-5 with TRBJ2-3; 8 bases agree with TRBD2. This CDR3 is 15 amino acids long. CDR1 and CDR2 from the germline V gene are MNHEY and SVGAGI. Germline trimming cut 7 bases from V and 1 base from J; bases unmatched to any gene: 7. This CDR3 reads CASTPGGVRTDTQYF. The CDR3 DNA sequence: TGTGCCAGCACCCCGGGAGGGGTACGCACAGATACGCAGTATTTT.

This clonotype was detected many times. The rearrangement uses TRBV24-1 and TRBJ2-1; no definite D call. Germline-derived CDR1 and CDR2 are KGHDR and SFDVKD. Trimming took 4 bases from V and 5 from J, leaving 14 bases between them. The CDR3 extends over 15 amino acids. The CDR3 loop reads CATSDPTDGDNEQFF. CDR3 coding DNA: TGTGCCACCAGTGACCCCACGGACGGAGACAATGAGCAGTTCTTC.

A note on this clonotype: A much larger clone sits a single nucleotide away, making a read error possible. In this CDR3 the conserved last residue, phenylalanine or tryptophan, is missing, so a read error is likely. V gene TRBV28 combines with J gene TRBJ2-5, with D uncertain. V shed 9 bases and J shed 0 bases, with 14 bases lying between them. Germline CDR1 and CDR2: MDHEN and SYDVKM. The CDR3 is made up of 14 amino acids. The CDR3 DNA is TGTGCCAGTACACGATGGGGATACCAAGAGACCCAGTACATC. It is translated as CASTRWGYQETQYI.

This clonotype was detected many times. This sequence joins TRBV2 and TRBJ2-7; D is possibly TRBD2 (5 bases). V lost 6 bases, J lost 7 bases, and 22 bases lay in between. The CDR3 is made up of 15 amino acids. The germline CDR1 and CDR2 sequences are SNHLY and FYNNEI. The DNA for the CDR3 is TGTGCCAGCAGGGCGGTCCATGCGGCTACGGGGGAGCAGTACTTC. Translated, it gives CASRAVHAATGEQYF.